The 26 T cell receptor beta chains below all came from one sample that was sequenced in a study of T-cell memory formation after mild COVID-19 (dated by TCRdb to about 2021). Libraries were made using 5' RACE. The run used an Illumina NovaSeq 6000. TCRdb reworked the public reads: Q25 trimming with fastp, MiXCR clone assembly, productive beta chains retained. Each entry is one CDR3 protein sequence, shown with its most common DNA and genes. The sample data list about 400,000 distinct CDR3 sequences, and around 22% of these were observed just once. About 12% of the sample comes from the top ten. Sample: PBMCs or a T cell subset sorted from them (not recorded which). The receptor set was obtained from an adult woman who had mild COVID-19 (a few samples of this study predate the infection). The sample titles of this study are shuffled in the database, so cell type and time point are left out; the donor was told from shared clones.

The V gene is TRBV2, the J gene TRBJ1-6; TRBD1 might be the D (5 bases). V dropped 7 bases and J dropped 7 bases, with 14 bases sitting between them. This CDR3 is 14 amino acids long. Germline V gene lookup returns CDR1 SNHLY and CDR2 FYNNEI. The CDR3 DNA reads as TGTGCCAGCATTAAAGACAGAGCCAATTCACCCCTCCACTTT. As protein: CASIKDRANSPLHF. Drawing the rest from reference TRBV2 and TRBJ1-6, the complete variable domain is EPEVTQTPSHQVTQMGQEVILRCVPISNHLYFYWYRQILGQKVEFLVSFYNNEISEKSEIFDDQFSVERPDGSNFTLKIRSTKLEDSAMYFCASIKDRANSPLHFGNGTRLTVT.

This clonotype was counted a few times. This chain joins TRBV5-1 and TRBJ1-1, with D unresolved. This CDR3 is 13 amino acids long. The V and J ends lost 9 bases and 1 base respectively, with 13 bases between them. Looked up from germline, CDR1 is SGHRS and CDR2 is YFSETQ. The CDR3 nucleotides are TGCGCCACTCGGGAGAGAGGGAACACTGAAGCTTTCTTT. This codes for CATRERGNTEAFF.

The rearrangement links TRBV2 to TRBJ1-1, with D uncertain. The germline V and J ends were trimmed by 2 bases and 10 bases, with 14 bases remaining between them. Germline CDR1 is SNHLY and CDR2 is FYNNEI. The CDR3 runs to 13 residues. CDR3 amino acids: CASSEPTTKAAFF. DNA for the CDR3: TGTGCCAGCAGTGAACCCACAACTAAGGCAGCTTTCTTT.

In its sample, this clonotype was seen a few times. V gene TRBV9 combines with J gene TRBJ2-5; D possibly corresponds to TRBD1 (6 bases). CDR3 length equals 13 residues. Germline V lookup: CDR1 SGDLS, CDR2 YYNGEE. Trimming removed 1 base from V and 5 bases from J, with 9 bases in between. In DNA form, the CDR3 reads TGTGCCAGCAGCGTACAGGGGACGGAGACCCAGTACTTC. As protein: CASSVQGTETQYF.

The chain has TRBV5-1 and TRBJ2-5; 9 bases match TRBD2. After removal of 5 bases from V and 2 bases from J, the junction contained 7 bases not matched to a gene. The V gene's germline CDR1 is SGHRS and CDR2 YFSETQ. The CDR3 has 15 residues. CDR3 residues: CASSYGLARQETQYF. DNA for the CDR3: TGCGCCAGCAGTTATGGACTAGCGCGACAAGAGACCCAGTACTTC.

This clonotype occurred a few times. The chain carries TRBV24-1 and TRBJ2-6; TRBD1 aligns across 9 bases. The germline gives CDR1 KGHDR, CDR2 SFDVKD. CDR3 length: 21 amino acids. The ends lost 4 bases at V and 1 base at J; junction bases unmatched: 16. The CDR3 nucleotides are TGTGCCACCAGTGACCCCACCCTCGGAGGGACAGGGAATTCTGGGGCCAACGTCCTGACTTTC. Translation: CATSDPTLGGTGNSGANVLTF.

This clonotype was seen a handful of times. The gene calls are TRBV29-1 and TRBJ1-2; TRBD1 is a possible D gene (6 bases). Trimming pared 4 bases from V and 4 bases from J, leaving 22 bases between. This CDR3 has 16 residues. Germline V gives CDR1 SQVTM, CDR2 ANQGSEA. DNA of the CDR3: TGCAGCGTTGGGCCCTGGGGGGCCAGTCAACTCTATGGCTACACCTTC. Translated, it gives CSVGPWGASQLYGYTF.

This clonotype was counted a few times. The CDR3 region is CASRGALSYEQYF. In DNA form, the CDR3 reads TGTGCCAGCAGAGGGGCGCTATCCTACGAGCAGTACTTC. V gene TRBV2 combines with J gene TRBJ2-7, with D possibly matching TRBD1 (5 bases). Germline V gene lookup returns CDR1 SNHLY and CDR2 FYNNEI. The V gene lost 6 bases and the J gene lost 1 base, with 10 bases spanning the gap. The CDR3 contains 13 residues.

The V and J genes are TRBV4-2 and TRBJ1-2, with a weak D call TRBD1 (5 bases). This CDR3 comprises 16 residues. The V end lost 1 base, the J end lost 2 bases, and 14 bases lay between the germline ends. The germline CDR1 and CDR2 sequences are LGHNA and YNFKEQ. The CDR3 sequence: CASSQVFGGKNYGYTF. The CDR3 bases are TGTGCCAGCAGCCAAGTATTTGGGGGGAAGAACTATGGCTACACCTTC.

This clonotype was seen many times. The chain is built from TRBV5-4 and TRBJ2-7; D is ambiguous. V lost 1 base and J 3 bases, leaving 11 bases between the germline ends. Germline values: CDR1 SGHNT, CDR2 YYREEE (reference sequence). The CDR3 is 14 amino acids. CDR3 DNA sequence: TGTGCCAGCAGCTTGTGGCCAAAATACTACGAGCAGTACTTC. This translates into CASSLWPKYYEQYF.

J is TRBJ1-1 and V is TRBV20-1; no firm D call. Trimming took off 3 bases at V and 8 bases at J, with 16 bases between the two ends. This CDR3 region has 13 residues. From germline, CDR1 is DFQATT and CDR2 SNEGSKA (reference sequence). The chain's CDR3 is CSASAGRSAEAFF. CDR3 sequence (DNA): TGCAGTGCTAGTGCCGGGAGATCCGCCGAAGCTTTCTTT.

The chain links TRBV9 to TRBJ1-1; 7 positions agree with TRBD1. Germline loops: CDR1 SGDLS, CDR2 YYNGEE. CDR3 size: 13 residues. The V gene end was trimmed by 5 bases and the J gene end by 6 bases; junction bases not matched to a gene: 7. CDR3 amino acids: CASSQGTVAEAFF. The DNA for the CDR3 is TGTGCCAGCAGTCAGGGGACAGTCGCTGAAGCTTTCTTT.

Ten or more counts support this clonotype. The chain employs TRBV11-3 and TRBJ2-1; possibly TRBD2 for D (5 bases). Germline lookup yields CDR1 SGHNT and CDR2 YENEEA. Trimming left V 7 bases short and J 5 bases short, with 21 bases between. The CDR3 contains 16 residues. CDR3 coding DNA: TGTGCCAGCAAGCAAAGCGGAACCACGACGCACAATGAGCAGTTCTTC. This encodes CASKQSGTTTHNEQFF.

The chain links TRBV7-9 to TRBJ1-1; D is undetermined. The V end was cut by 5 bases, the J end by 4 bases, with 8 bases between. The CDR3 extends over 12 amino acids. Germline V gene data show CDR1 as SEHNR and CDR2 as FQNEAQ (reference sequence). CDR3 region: CASSLPPTEAFF. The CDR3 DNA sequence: TGTGCCAGCAGCCTACCCCCCACTGAAGCTTTCTTT. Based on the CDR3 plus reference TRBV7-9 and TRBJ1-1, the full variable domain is DTGVSQNPRHKITKRGQNVTFRCDPISEHNRLYWYRQTLGQGPEFLTYFQNEAQLEKSRLLSDRFSAERPKGSFSTLEIQRTEQGDSAMYLCASSLPPTEAFFGQGTRLTVV.

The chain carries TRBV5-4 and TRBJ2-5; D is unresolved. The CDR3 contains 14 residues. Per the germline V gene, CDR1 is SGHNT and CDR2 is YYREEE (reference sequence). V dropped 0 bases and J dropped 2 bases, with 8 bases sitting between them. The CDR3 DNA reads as TGTGCCAGCAGCTTGGGGTCCACTCAAGAGACCCAGTACTTC. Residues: CASSLGSTQETQYF.

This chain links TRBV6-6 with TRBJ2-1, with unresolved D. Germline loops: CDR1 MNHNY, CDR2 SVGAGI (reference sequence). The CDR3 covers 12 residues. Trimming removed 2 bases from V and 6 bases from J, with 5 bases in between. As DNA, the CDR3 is TGTGCCAGCAGTTACCCGGCCAATGAGCAGTTCTTC. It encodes CASSYPANEQFF.

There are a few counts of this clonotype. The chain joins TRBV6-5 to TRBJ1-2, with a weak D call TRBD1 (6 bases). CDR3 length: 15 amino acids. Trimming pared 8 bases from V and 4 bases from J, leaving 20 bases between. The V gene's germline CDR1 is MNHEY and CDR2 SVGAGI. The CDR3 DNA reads TGTGCCAGCTCCTGGGAGGGACAAGCAAGCTATGGCTACACCTTC. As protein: CASSWEGQASYGYTF.

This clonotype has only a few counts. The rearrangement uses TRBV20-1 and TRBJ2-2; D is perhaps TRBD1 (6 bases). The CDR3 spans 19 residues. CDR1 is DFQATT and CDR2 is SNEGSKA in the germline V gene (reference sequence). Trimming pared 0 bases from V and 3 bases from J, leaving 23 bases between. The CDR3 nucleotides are TGCAGTGCTAGAGATCTGCGGACAACAGGGCCCGGGGACACCGGGGAGCTGTTTTTT. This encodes CSARDLRTTGPGDTGELFF.

CDR3 DNA: TGCGCCAGCACAACCTTAGCGGGGCCAAGGGATACGCAGTATTTT. Its protein is CASTTLAGPRDTQYF. The chain couples TRBV5-1 to TRBJ2-3, with 8 bases matching TRBD2. This CDR3 spans 15 amino acids. CDR1 is SGHRS and CDR2 is YFSETQ in the germline V gene. Unmatched junction bases numbered 12, after V lost 6 bases and J lost 6 bases.

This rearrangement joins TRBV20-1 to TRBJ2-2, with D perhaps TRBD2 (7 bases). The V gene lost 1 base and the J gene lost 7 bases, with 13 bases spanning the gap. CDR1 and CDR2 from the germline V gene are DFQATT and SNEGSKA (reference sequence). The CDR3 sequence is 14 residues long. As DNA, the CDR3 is TGCAGTGCTAGAGTGGGGAGGGGGAACGGGGAGCTGTTTTTT. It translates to CSARVGRGNGELFF.

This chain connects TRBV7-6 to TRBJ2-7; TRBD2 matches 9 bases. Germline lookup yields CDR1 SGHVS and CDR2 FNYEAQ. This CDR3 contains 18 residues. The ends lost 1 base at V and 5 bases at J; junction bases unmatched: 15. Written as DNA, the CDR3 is TGTGCCAGCAGCTTAGGGACTAGCGTCCCCCCCTCCGGCGACGAGCAGTACTTC. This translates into CASSLGTSVPPSGDEQYF.

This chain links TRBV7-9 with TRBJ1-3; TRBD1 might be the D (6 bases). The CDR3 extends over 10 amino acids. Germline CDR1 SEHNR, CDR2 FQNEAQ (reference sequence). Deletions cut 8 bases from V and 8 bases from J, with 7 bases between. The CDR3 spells CASHRDTIYF. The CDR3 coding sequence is TGTGCCAGCCACAGGGACACCATATATTTT.

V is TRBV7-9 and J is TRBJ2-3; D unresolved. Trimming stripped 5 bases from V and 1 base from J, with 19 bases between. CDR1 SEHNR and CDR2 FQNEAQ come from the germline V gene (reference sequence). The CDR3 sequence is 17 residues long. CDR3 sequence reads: CASSPPKPRARTDTQYF. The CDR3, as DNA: TGTGCCAGCAGCCCCCCCAAGCCCAGAGCTCGCACAGATACGCAGTATTTT.

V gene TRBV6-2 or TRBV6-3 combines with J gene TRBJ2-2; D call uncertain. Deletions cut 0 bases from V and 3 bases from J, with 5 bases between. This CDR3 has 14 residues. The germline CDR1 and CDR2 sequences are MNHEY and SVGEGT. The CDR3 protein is CASSYSAYTGELFF. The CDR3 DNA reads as TGTGCCAGCAGTTACTCCGCGTACACCGGGGAGCTGTTTTTT.

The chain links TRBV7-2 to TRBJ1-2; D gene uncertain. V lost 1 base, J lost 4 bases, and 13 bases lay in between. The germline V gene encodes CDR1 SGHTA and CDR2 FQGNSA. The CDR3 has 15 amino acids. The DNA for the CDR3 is TGTGCCAGCAGCTTAGTCCGGAGAGGCAGCTATGGCTACACCTTC. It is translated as CASSLVRRGSYGYTF.

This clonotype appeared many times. CDR3 DNA: TGTGCCAGCAGTTACTCGGGCAGGGGGAACACTGAAGCTTTCTTT. This encodes CASSYSGRGNTEAFF. The chain has TRBV6-5 and TRBJ1-1; D possibly corresponds to TRBD1 (6 bases). V shed 0 bases and J shed 1 base, with 9 bases lying between them. CDR3 length equals 15 residues. Germline loops: CDR1 MNHEY, CDR2 SVGAGI.